A selection of T cell receptor beta chains follows, all from one sample in a study of beta chain features in type 1 diabetes. The protocol was immunoSEQ multiplex PCR, while the TCRdb copy is restricted to in-frame clones and leaves out a portion. The data contain roughly 450,000 clones, more than 9.5% of them singletons. Sequencing input: naive CD4+ T cells from blood. The receptors shown here come from a woman aged 18-29 years in good health. CDR3s include the opening cysteine and the closing phenylalanine or tryptophan. Fields, in order: clone size, J gene, D gene, V gene, CDR3 DNA, CDR3 protein. The D gene is left open where the match is weak. Not all rows give a size; the values are once, few, many and, for expanded clones, a class.

>.|TRBJ1-2|.|TRBV14
TGTGCCAGCAGCCATAAGGTGGACTATGGCTACACCTTC
CASSHKVDYGYTF
>.|TRBJ2-3|.|TRBV7-9
TGTGCCAGCAGCTTAAGGGGCGCAGATACGCAGTATTTT
CASSLRGADTQYF
>.|TRBJ2-1|TRBD2|TRBV19
TGTGCCAGTAGAAGACTTAGCGGGAGGACCAATGAGCAGTTCTTC
CASRRLSGRTNEQFF
>.|TRBJ2-3|.|TRBV7-2
TGTGCCAGCAGCTCGTCGGGACAACTTTCTGGGAGGGGCACAGATACGCAGTATTTT
CASSSSGQLSGRGTDTQYF
>few|TRBJ1-1|.|TRBV13
TGTGCCAGCAGCTCCCGTGGCCGATGGATGAACACTGAAGCTTTCTTT
CASSSRGRWMNTEAFF
>few|TRBJ2-5|.|TRBV15
TGTGCCACCAGCAGGATCCCCCAGGGAAAAAAGAGAGAGACCCAGTACTTC
CATSRIPQGKKRETQYF
>.|TRBJ1-5|.|TRBV4-3
TGCGCCAGCAGCCAAACGACCCTCCCAGGTCAGCCCCAGCATTTT
CASSQTTLPGQPQHF
>.|TRBJ1-6|TRBD1|TRBV18
TGTGCCAGCTCACCAGGGACAGGGGGACACTCACCCCTCCACTTT
CASSPGTGGHSPLHF
>few|TRBJ1-5|.|TRBV7-9
TGTGCCAGCGGCAAAGGGGAGTATCAGCCCCAGCATTTT
CASGKGEYQPQHF
>.|TRBJ2-3|.|TRBV7-9
TGTGCCAGCAGCCCTCCCGGTACAGATACGCAGTATTTT
CASSPPGTDTQYF
>few|TRBJ2-1|TRBD2|TRBV7-2
TGTGCCAGCAGCCGCTCCTTTAGCGGGAGTAATCCCATTGAGCAGTTCTTC
CASSRSFSGSNPIEQFF
>once|TRBJ2-3|.|TRBV7-7
TGTGCCAGCAGCAGAAAGCGAGATACGCAGTATTTT
CASSRKRDTQYF
>.|TRBJ2-3|.|TRBV1
TGCACCAGCAGCCAAGATGGTTGCAGGCGGACAGATACGCAGTATTTT
CTSSQDGCRRTDTQYF
>few|TRBJ2-3|TRBD2|TRBV18
TGTGCCAGCTCACCGACACCACGGACTAGCGGGTTTGGTACGCAGTATTTT
CASSPTPRTSGFGTQYF
>.|TRBJ1-2|.|TRBV4-1
TGCGCCAGCCGGGGGTTTAACTATGGCTACACCTTC
CASRGFNYGYTF
>few|TRBJ1-2|.|TRBV5-4
TGTGCCAGCAGCTTCTGGACAGAACGAAACTATGGCTACACCTTC
CASSFWTERNYGYTF
>.|TRBJ2-5|.|TRBV27
TGTGCCAGCAGTTTACTAGGGGGAGAAGAAGAGACCCAGTACTTC
CASSLLGGEEETQYF
>.|TRBJ1-1|.|TRBV2
TGTGCCAGCAGTGTAGAGAAGACAGAGACTGAAGCTTTCTTT
CASSVEKTETEAFF
>few|TRBJ2-1|.|TRBV7-7
TGTGCCAGCAGCTTAACCCGAAACAATGAGCAGTTCTTC
CASSLTRNNEQFF
>.|TRBJ1-3|.|TRBV7-2
TGTGCCAGCAGCTTACGGAGTGGAAACTCTGGAAACACCATATATTTT
CASSLRSGNSGNTIYF
>few|TRBJ2-5|.|TRBV9
TGTGCCAGCAGCGTAGGGGACGTACAGTACTTC
CASSVGDVQYF
>.|TRBJ2-3|.|TRBV7-2
TGTGCCAGCAGCTTATTAGATACGCAGTATTTT
CASSLLDTQYF
>few|TRBJ1-5|.|TRBV2
TGTGCCAGCAGACAGACCAATCAGCCCCAGCATTTT
CASRQTNQPQHF
>few|TRBJ1-1|TRBD1|TRBV29-1
TGCAGCGTACAGGGACAGGGGGACACTGAAGCTTTCTTT
CSVQGQGDTEAFF
>.|TRBJ2-5|TRBD2|TRBV7-2
TGTGCCAGCAGCTTCTCGCGGGAGACGGGCCAAGAGACCCAGTACTTC
CASSFSRETGQETQYF
>few|TRBJ2-5|.|TRBV11-2
TGTGCCAGCAGCTCTTGGGGCTGGGGTGTGGAGACCCAGTACTTC
CASSSWGWGVETQYF
>few|TRBJ2-4|.|TRBV7-2
TGTGCCAGCAGCTTGATGCAGGGACAAAACATTCAGTACTTC
CASSLMQGQNIQYF
>.|TRBJ2-6|.|TRBV14
TGTGCCAGCAGCCAAGTCTCTGGGGCCAACGTCCTGACTTTC
CASSQVSGANVLTF
>.|TRBJ2-7|.|TRBV18
TGTGCCAGCTCGCCACAGAGCTCCTACGAGCAGTACTTC
CASSPQSSYEQYF
>few|TRBJ1-4|.|TRBV5-1
TGCGCCAGCAGCATAGTTCGCGAGGGGCAGACTAATGAAAAACTGTTTTTT
CASSIVREGQTNEKLFF
>few|TRBJ2-5|.|TRBV5-4
TGTGCCAGCAGCGGCACCGGGACACAAGAGACCCAGTACTTC
CASSGTGTQETQYF
>.|TRBJ2-5|.|TRBV7-8
TGTGCCAGCAGCTTAGGACCGGGGACCCAGTACTTC
CASSLGPGTQYF
>few|TRBJ2-6|TRBD2|TRBV4-3
TGCGCCAGCAGCCTGGACAGCGGGGGGTATTTGCGGGCCAACGTCCTGACTTTC
CASSLDSGGYLRANVLTF
>few|TRBJ2-5|.|TRBV9
TGTGCCAGCAGCGTAGATACGAGTCGAGAGACCCAGTACTTC
CASSVDTSRETQYF
>.|TRBJ2-1|TRBD1|TRBV5-1
TGCGCCAGCAGGCCGGGACAGGGGGCGAATGAGCAGTTCTTC
CASRPGQGANEQFF
>.|TRBJ1-4|.|TRBV5-1
TGCGCCAGCAGCTTGGTTGGAGACTATAATGAAAAACTGTTTTTT
CASSLVGDYNEKLFF
>few|TRBJ2-2|TRBD1|TRBV7-8
TGTGCCAGCAGCTTGACAGGGTACACCGGGGAGCTGTTTTTT
CASSLTGYTGELFF
>.|TRBJ1-2|TRBD1|TRBV28
TGTGCCAGCAGTTCCAGTGACAGGGCGTATGGCTACACCTTC
CASSSSDRAYGYTF
>.|TRBJ2-1|TRBD2|TRBV9
TGTGCCAGCAGCGTGCCTGGACTAGCGGTAAACAATGAGCAGTTCTTC
CASSVPGLAVNNEQFF
>.|TRBJ2-5|TRBD1|TRBV7-9
TGTGCCAGTCGGACAGGGCCGGTGGAGACCCAGTACTTC
CASRTGPVETQYF
>few|TRBJ1-5|.|TRBV6-1
TGTGCCAGCGCTACCGGGTACAATCAGCCCCAGCATTTT
CASATGYNQPQHF
>few|TRBJ1-2|TRBD1|TRBV7-9
TGTGCCAGCGCAATCGACAGGGGCCGGGGCTACACCTTC
CASAIDRGRGYTF
>.|TRBJ2-7|.|TRBV6-6
TGTGCCAGCACTTACCGAGGGCAGCTCTCGGGTGAGCAGTACTTC
CASTYRGQLSGEQYF
>.|TRBJ2-1|.|TRBV5-6
TGTGCCAGCAGCCAAGGACAGCTAATTTACAATGAGCAGTTCTTC
CASSQGQLIYNEQFF
>few|TRBJ2-3|.|TRBV2
TGTGCCAGCAGGGTCGTAGATACGCAGTATTTT
CASRVVDTQYF
>few|TRBJ1-2|.|TRBV30
TGTGCCTGGCTCCTTGGAGGGTGCGGCTACACCTTC
CAWLLGGCGYTF
>few|TRBJ1-2|TRBD1|TRBV7-9
TGTGCCAGCAGCGGGCCCAAGGACAGGGGAAACAAAGGTTATGGCTACACCTTC
CASSGPKDRGNKGYGYTF
>few|TRBJ2-1|.|TRBV29-1
TGCAGCGTCGATGGACGGTCGGGGAACAATGAGCAGTTCTTC
CSVDGRSGNNEQFF
>.|TRBJ2-5|TRBD2|TRBV27
TGTGCCAGCAGTCTCCTCTCGGGAGGCCAAGAGACCCAGTACTTC
CASSLLSGGQETQYF
>.|TRBJ2-3|.|TRBV19
TGTGCCAGTAGTCCTTGGGTGGGCACAGATACGCAGTATTTT
CASSPWVGTDTQYF
>few|TRBJ2-1|.|TRBV18
TGTGCCAGCTCACCACCGATAACTGATGAGCAGTTCTTC
CASSPPITDEQFF
>few|TRBJ1-4|.|TRBV19
TGTGCCTGCTCCCAAAAGGAAAAACTGTTTTTT
CACSQKEKLFF